This TCR beta chain was documented in a study of T cells expressing NK-cell markers. Template switching by 5'RACE with UMIs generated the TCR beta cDNA. For each CDR3 protein, TCRdb gives one entry from its re-call of the 5' RACE reads, without DNA. The table lists under 500,000 distinct CDR3 sequences, with 7.3% in the top ten. This CDR3 is 14 amino acids long. Germline CDR1 reads MRHNA; CDR2 reads SNTAGT. This TCR was recovered from a woman aged 18-70 years in good health. V is TRBV6-4 and J is TRBJ2-2. The specimen sequenced was blood T cells: a sorted CD56 or NKG2C T cell subset, CD4+ or CD8+ T cells, or bulk PBMC T cells (not recorded which). The CDR3 reads CASSDEVNTGELFF.